This T cell receptor (beta chain) was sequenced in a study of blood T cell repertoires in COVID-19. Turning to the study itself: Nucleic acid was either cDNA or gDNA, and it came from T cells, B-cell-depleted T cells, or PBMCs.

Participant-reported clinical history was the basis for cohort assignment. Clones were read by immunoSEQ multiplex PCR, and TCRdb kept only the in-frame ones, dropping some. Of about 220,000 clones in the sample, 88% were seen once. This clone was recorded once. The V and J ends lost 3 bases and 6 bases, in that order; junction bases with no gene match: 2. The CDR3 has 13 residues. Sequenced sample: PBMCs or T cells enriched from blood (not recorded which). This sequence was found in a woman in her 30s who had recovered from COVID-19. The J gene is TRBJ1-5, the V gene TRBV5-3, with 8 bases that match TRBD1. TRBV5-3 is designated an ORF whose function remains uncertain. The CDR3 spells CARSWTGSQPQHF. The CDR3 DNA sequence: TGTGCCAGAAGCTGGACAGGGAGTCAGCCCCAGCATTTT.